This T cell receptor beta chain was sequenced in a study of CDR3 diversity in severe acne. Note on this clonotype: At one end, the junction sequence differs from germline, possibly due to a read error.

TCRdb recomputed calls from the PCR reads with MiXCR, one row per CDR3 protein. The data show some 84,000 distinct CDR3 sequences, under 60% seen once. This receptor was taken from a male donor in good health, without acne. Input material: blood.

CDR3 in DNA: TGCAGCCCGGGGGCCTACGTCCTGACTTTC. Its translation: CSPGAYVLTF. This chain uses TRBV20-1 with TRBJ2-6; either TRBD1 or TRBD2 may fit D (6 bases each). Germline CDR1 DFQATT, CDR2 SNEGSKA (reference sequence). The CDR3 has 10 residues.